Sequencing of this T cell receptor (beta chain) was carried out in a study of blood T cell repertoires in COVID-19. Study summary: Italy, Spain and the United States were the sources of the convalescent and acute COVID-19 samples. Sources were T cells, B-cell-depleted T cells, or PBMCs; the material itself was cDNA or gDNA.

Trimming pared 2 bases from V and 6 bases from J, leaving 11 bases between. Germline CDR1 and CDR2: LNHDA and SQIVND (reference sequence). The CDR3 length is 13 residues. Assay: immunoSEQ multiplex PCR; the TCRdb copy retains only in-frame clones and omits some. The repertoire holds 130,000 or so clones, with approximately 88% as singletons. The sample consisted of peripheral blood. The rearrangement joins TRBV19 to TRBJ2-7; D may be TRBD2 (6 bases). The receptor was isolated from a man aged 45-65 years with acute or convalescent COVID-19. The CDR3 coding sequence is TGTGCCAGTAGTATATGGGGAGCGGGCGAGCAGTACTTC. Translation gives CASSIWGAGEQYF.